This T cell receptor (beta chain) was documented in a study of OX40 agonist ivuxolimab in advanced cancers. Study-level results: On average, CD8+ T cells showed a greater number of expanded clones than CD4+. Not determined was the antigen specificity of the expanded peripheral T cells. Among the lowest levels of clonal expansion were found in partial responders at 0.1-3.0 mg/kg.

Baseline, cycle 4 day 1, and cycle 7 day 1 were the blood sampling points. Germline loops: CDR1 MDHEN, CDR2 SYDVKM. Losses at the gene ends were 3 bases for V and 6 bases for J; bases not matched to a gene: 9. CDR3 size: 15 residues. TCRdb's copy holds only in-frame clones and misses some; the assay was immunoSEQ multiplex PCR. The sample holds approximately 99,000 clones, approximately 93% seen once. A word on this clone: Its antigen remains unknown.

The material was CD4+ or CD8+ T cells sorted from blood, obtained in a trial of the OX40 agonist ivuxolimab. The rearrangement joins TRBV28 to TRBJ2-7, with 9 bases lining up with TRBD1. The source of this sequence is an adult with an advanced solid tumor such as melanoma, head and neck, liver or kidney cancer. In nucleotides, the CDR3 is TGTGCCAGCAGTTTTTCTGGGGGACAGGGCCTCGAGCAGTACTTC. Translating it yields CASSFSGGQGLEQYF.